The sequence of this TCR beta chain was determined in a study of PD-1 blockade in classical Hodgkin lymphoma. General study findings and limits: Relapsed/refractory patients reportedly had the lowest baseline TCR diversity, below newly diagnosed patients, who were below healthy donors.

Assay used: immunoSEQ multiplex PCR; TCRdb lists only in-frame clones, some missing. The table has tens of thousands of clones, approximately 83% seen once. The patients all showed relapse after autologous stem cell transplantation, while their brentuximab vedotin exposure varied. Investigators isolated CD4+ T cells from thawed PBMCs through magnetic negative selection. After removal of 4 bases from V and 1 base from J, the junction contained 5 bases not matched to a gene. Germline-derived CDR1 and CDR2 are GTSNPN and SVGIG (reference sequence). The CDR3 contains 17 residues. About this clone: Its antigen is currently unknown.

Specimen: CD4+ T cells from blood, collected at baseline. The rearrangement links TRBV30 to TRBJ2-3; the match to TRBD2 covers 16 bases. The clonotype originates from a human donor with classical Hodgkin lymphoma. The CDR3 sequence is CAWTGTSGRVGTDTQYF. CDR3 bases: TGTGCCTGGACCGGGACTAGCGGGAGGGTAGGCACAGATACGCAGTATTTT. Supplemented by reference TRBV30 and TRBJ2-3, the full variable domain reads SQTIHQWPATLVQPVGSPLSLECTVEGTSNPNLYWYRQAAGRGLQLLFYSVGIGQISSEVPQNLSASRPQDRQFILSSKKLLLSDSGFYLCAWTGTSGRVGTDTQYFGPGTRLTVL.